The following is a TCR beta chain sequence with its context. This entry is derived from a study of shared clonotypes between healthy human individuals. The wider study: A donor's plate count was three for CD4 naive and three for CD4 memory; CD8 naive had two and CD8 memory one.

The CDR3 is 15 residues long. Germline assignment: CDR1 MGHRA and CDR2 YSYEKL. V dropped 6 bases and J dropped 1; count of bases not matched to a gene: 4. Per the authors' pipeline: ImmunoSEQ gave junction-only sequences without quality scores, so filtering differed. Sequencing was performed with immunoSEQ multiplex PCR; in TCRdb, only in-frame clones are kept and a portion is missing. Clone size and V and J calls were adopted from that table, with D and trimming inferred from the DNA. The table has a few million clones, 92% seen once. The sequence was collected from a man aged 18 to 29 in good health. Some clones in this sample may be carry-over from other donors' samples. This chain connects TRBV4-1 to TRBJ2-2; 8 bases line up with TRBD2. The specimen was naive CD4+ T cells from PBMCs. Subset indicated: CD45RA+ positively selected. The CDR3, as DNA: TGCGCCAGCAGATTTAGCGGGGTGAACACCGGGGAGCTGTTTTTT. Translation gives CASRFSGVNTGELFF.